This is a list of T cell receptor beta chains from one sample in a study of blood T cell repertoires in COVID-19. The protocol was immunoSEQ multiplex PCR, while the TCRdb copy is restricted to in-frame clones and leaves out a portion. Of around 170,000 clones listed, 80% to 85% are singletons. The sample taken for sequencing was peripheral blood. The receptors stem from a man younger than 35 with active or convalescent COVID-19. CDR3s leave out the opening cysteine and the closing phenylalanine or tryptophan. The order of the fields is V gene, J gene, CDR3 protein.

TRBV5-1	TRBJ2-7	ASTQTGGVNEQY
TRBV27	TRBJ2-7	ASSYRTGSSYEQY
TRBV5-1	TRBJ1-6	ASSLDGDTDSPLH
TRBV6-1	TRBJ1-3	ASSEWAGLSSGNTIY
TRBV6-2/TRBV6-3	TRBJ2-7	ASSYRLSSGRPQSSYEQY
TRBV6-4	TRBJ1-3	ASSAPGGGRGGNTIY
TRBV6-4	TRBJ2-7	ASSQYEQY
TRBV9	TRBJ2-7	ASSVEASGPYEQY
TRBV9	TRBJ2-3	ASSAKLAGGASTDTQY
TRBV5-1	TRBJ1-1	ASSLDLANTEAF